The present T cell receptor beta chain was sequenced within a study of blood T cell repertoires in COVID-19. The wider study: Sites in the United States, Italy and Spain provided acute and convalescent COVID-19 samples. PBMCs, B-cell-depleted T cells, or T cells provided the cDNA or gDNA that made up the material.

Looked up from germline, CDR1 is SGHRS and CDR2 is YFSETQ. V lost 0 bases and J 3 bases, leaving 10 bases between the germline ends. CDR3 size: 15 residues. How the authors handled the data: The assay estimated nucleated cells by amplifying reference gene primers. Measured with immunoSEQ multiplex PCR; TCRdb has only the in-frame clones, and not every one. That table supplies the V and J calls and clone size; D and trimming were determined from the DNA. Among approximately 160,000 clones listed, over 75% were seen once. The chain uses TRBV5-1 and TRBJ1-5, with D perhaps matching TRBD1 (5 bases). Sequenced: peripheral blood. This clonotype was obtained from a man aged 60 to 75 who had recovered from COVID-19. The CDR3 is CASSLDSGTNQPQHF. DNA for the CDR3: TGCGCCAGCAGCTTGGACAGCGGGACCAATCAGCCCCAGCATTTT.